This T cell receptor (beta chain) was sequenced in a study of blood T cell repertoires in COVID-19 (dated by TCRdb to about 2020). Looking at the study overall: The collaborator samples originated in the United States, Italy and Spain and spanned the acute and convalescent phases of COVID-19. The prospective study material was composed of cDNA or gDNA derived from T cells, B-cell-depleted T cells, or PBMCs. Deeply sampled blood TCRbeta repertoires from subjects exposed to, actively infected with, or recovered from COVID-19 were included in the dataset. The repertoires were made available in a free public database intended to serve as a resource for research on the immune response to SARS-CoV-2. The samples were drawn from two sources: the first 160 participants of the ongoing ImmuneRACE study, and 950 to 1,500 subjects contributed by 6 global collaborators. A de-identified subject ID, COVID-19 status, age in years and sex were almost always included in the sample metadata. Where available, HLA class I and class II types were taken from metadata supplied by the sample provider and were not determined by assay-based typing. Overall study outcomes, separate from this receptor: The amount of clinical and demographic metadata varied by source and participant and was provided uncurated.

The junction shows trimming of 5 bases on V and 2 bases on J, and the gene matches do not reach 8 bases of it. The CDR3 numbers 16 residues from cysteine through phenylalanine. Only the CDR3 part of the read is kept: 48 bases, read in frame from the first base. CDR1 and CDR2 are read off the germline V gene (reference sequence) as PRHDT and FYEKMQ. Turning to this clone: No cognate antigen has been identified for it. No much larger clone exists at a distance of one base, and base qualities are not known.

Whole blood was collected in K2EDTA tubes by collaborating institutions according to the institutions' own protocols. For TCRbeta analysis, collaborators shipped samples as frozen whole blood, isolated PBMCs, or DNA extracted from either of those sample types. The immunoSEQ Assay, a bias-controlled multiplex PCR, was used to amplify TCRbeta CDR3 regions from genomic DNA. The study's own analysis went as follows. The number of nucleated cells in each sample was estimated by amplification of reference gene primers within the assay. To quantify the absolute abundance of each unique TCRbeta CDR3 rearrangement, sequence reads were collapsed and filtered. For each sample, productive Simpson clonality was calculated as the square root of Simpson's diversity index across productive rearrangements. Drawn from immuneACCESS, this table holds only the in-frame rearrangements with V and J called that TCRdb kept. Clones are partly lost; checked studies trace under half to an unresolved V gene and leave the rest unexplained. V and J calls plus clone size are reproduced from that table; the DNA served to infer D and trimming. In this sample the table shows about 61,000 clones, around 88% of which occur a single time. Roughly 18% of the sample lies in the top ten.

The chain is made from TRBV13 and TRBJ2-1; a stretch of 8 junction bases matches TRBD2. The TCR sequence derives from an elderly woman with active COVID-19. Sample: peripheral blood. The nucleotide sequence is given as TGTGCCAGCAGCCCTCCCCCGGGGGGGGCCTACAATGAGCAGTTCTTC. Translated, this gives CASSPPPGGAYNEQFF. The variable domain in full, with residues beyond the CDR3 obtained from the reference TRBV13 and TRBJ2-1 genes, is AAGVIQSPRHLIKEKRETATLKCYPIPRHDTVYWYQQGPGQDPQFLISFYEKMQSDKGSIPDRFSAQQFSDYHSELNMSSLELGDSALYFCASSPPPGGAYNEQFFGPGTRLTVL.